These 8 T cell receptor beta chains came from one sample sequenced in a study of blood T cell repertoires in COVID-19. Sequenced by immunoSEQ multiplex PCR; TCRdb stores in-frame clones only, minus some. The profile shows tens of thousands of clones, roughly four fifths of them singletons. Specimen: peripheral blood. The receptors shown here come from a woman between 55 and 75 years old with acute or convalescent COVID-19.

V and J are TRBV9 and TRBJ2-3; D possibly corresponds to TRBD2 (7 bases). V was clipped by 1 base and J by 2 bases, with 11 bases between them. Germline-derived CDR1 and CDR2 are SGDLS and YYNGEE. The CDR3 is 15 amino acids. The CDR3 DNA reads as TGTGCCAGCAGCGTAACCGGGGGGCCCACAGATACGCAGTATTTT. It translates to CASSVTGGPTDTQYF.

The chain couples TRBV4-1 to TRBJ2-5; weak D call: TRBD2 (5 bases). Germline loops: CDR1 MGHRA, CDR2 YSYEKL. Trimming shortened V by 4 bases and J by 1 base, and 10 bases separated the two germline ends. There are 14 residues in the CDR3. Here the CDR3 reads CASSPAGLQETQYF. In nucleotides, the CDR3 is TGCGCCAGCAGCCCCGCGGGCCTCCAAGAGACCCAGTACTTC.

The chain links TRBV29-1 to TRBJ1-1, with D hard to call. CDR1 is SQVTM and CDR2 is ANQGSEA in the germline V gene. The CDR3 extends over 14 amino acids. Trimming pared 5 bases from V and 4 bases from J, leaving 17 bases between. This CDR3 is CSVSGRSVGTEAFF. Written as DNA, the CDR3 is TGCAGCGTTTCGGGTAGGTCTGTCGGCACTGAAGCTTTCTTT. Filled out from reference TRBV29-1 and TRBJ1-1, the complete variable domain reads SAVISQKPSRDICQRGTSLTIQCQVDSQVTMMFWYRQQPGQSLTLIATANQGSEATYESGFVIDKFPISRPNLTFSTLTVSNMSPEDSSIYLCSVSGRSVGTEAFFGQGTRLTVV.

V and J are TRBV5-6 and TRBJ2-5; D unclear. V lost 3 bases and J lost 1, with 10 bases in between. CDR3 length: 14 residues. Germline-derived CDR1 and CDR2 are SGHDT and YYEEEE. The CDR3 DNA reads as TGTGCCAGCAGCTCTCCCGGGTCCCAAGAGACCCAGTACTTC. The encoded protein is CASSSPGSQETQYF.

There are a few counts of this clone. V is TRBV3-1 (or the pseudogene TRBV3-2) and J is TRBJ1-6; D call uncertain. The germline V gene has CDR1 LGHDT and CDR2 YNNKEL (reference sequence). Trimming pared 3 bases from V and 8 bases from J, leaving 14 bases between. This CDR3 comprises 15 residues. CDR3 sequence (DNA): TGTGCCAGCAGCCATTACCAAAAGCGCCATTCACCCCTCCACTTT. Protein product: CASSHYQKRHSPLHF.

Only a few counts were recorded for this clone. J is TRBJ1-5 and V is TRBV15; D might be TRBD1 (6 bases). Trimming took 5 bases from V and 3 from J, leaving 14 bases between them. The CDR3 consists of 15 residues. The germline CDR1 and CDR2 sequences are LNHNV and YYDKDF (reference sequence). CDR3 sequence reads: CATSVDKGVNQPQHF. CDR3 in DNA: TGTGCCACCAGCGTCGACAAGGGGGTCAATCAGCCCCAGCATTTT.

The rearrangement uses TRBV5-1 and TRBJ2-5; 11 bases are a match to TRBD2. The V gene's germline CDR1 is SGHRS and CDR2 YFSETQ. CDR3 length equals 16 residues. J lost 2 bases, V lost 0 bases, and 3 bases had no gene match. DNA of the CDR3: TGCGCCAGCAGCTTGGAAAGACTAGCGGGACAAGAGACCCAGTACTTC. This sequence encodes CASSLERLAGQETQYF. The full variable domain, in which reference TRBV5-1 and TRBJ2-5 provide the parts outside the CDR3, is KAGVTQTPRYLIKTRGQQVTLSCSPISGHRSVSWYQQTPGQGLQFLFEYFSETQRNKGNFPGRFSGRQFSNSRSEMNVSTLELGDSALYLCASSLERLAGQETQYFGPGTRLLVL.

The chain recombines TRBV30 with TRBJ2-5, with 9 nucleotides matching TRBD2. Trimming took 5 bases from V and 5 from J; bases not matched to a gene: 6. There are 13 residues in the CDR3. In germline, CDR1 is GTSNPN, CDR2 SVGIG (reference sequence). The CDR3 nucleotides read TGTGCCTGGGGACTAGCGTTGTATGAGACCCAGTACTTC. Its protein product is CAWGLALYETQYF. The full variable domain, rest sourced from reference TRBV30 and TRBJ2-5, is SQTIHQWPATLVQPVGSPLSLECTVEGTSNPNLYWYRQAAGRGLQLLFYSVGIGQISSEVPQNLSASRPQDRQFILSSKKLLLSDSGFYLCAWGLALYETQYFGPGTRLLVL.